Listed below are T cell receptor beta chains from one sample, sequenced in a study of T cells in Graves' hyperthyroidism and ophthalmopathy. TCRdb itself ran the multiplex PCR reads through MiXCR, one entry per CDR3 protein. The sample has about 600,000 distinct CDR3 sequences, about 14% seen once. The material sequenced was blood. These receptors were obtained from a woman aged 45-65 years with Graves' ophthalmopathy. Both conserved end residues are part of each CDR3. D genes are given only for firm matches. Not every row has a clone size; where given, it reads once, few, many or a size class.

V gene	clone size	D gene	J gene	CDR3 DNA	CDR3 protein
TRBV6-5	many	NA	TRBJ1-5	TGTGCCAGCAGTTACTTGGGGGAGGGATTCGACAATCAGCCCCAGCATTTT	CASSYLGEGFDNQPQHF
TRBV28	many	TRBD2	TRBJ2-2	TGTGCCAGCGGGGGGACTAGTGGCCCCGGGGAGCTGTTTTTT	CASGGTSGPGELFF
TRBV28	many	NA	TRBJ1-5	TGTGCCAGCAGTTTAATCAGGGCCGTAGTTAGCAATCAGCCCCAGCATTTT	CASSLIRAVVSNQPQHF
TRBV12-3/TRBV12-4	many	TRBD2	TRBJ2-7	TGTGCCAGCAGTTTATTGGCTAGCGGGAGCTACGAGCAGTACTTC	CASSLLASGSYEQYF
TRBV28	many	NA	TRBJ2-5	TGTGCCAGCACCGCGATACTCGGGCGTCGTTGGGAGACCCAGTACTTC	CASTAILGRRWETQYF
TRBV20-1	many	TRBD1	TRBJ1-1	TGCAGTGCCCCGACAGGGGGGGGCACTGAAGCTTTCTTT	CSAPTGGGTEAFF
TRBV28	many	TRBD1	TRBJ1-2	TGTGCCAGCAGCGAACCCAGGGGGTTCGACTATGGCTACACCTTC	CASSEPRGFDYGYTF
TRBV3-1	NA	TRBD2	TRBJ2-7	TGTGCCAGCAGTCTTAATCCTAGCGGGAGTAGGGACGAGCAGTACTTC	CASSLNPSGSRDEQYF
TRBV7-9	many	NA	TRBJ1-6	TGTGCCAGCAGCTACCTCAGTGGACGGGAGTCACCCCTCCACTTT	CASSYLSGRESPLHF
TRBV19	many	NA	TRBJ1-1	TGTGCCAGTTATTCAGGCTTGAACACTGAAGCTTTCTTT	CASYSGLNTEAFF
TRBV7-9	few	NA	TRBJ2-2	TGTGCCAGCAGCCTTAGGGACTTCGGCACCGGGGAGCTGTTTTTT	CASSLRDFGTGELFF
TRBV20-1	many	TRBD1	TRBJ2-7	TGCAGTGCTACCGACAGGGCAGAGGGGGACGAGCAGTACTTC	CSATDRAEGDEQYF
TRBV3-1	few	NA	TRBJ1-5	TGTGCCAGCAGCCAAGGTAACAGTTTTAGCAATCAGCCCCAGCATTTT	CASSQGNSFSNQPQHF
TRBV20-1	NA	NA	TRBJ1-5	TGCAGTGCCAAGGCAGGGGCAAGCAATCAGCCCCAGCATTTT	CSAKAGASNQPQHF
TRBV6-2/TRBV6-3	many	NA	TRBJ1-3	TGTGCCAGCAGTTACCCCGCAACACGACGACCGGACAGCTACTCTGGAAACACCATATATTTT	CASSYPATRRPDSYSGNTIYF
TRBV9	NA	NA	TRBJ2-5	TGTGCCAGCAGCTTGGGGCAGTCTGCCCAAGAGACCCAGTACTTC	CASSLGQSAQETQYF
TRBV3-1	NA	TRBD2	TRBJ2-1	TGTGCCAGCAGCCAAGTACGCGGGAGGGCCAATGAGCAGTTCTTC	CASSQVRGRANEQFF
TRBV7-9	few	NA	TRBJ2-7	TGTGCCAGCAGCCTACGACAGGATACCGACTACGAGCAGTACTTC	CASSLRQDTDYEQYF
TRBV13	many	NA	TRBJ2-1	TGTGCCAGCAGTTCTCCGGGACAAATCTACAATGAGCAGTTCTTC	CASSSPGQIYNEQFF
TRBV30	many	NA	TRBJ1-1	TGTGCCTGGACTGCCGCGGGGCAGATGGCTTTCTTT	CAWTAAGQMAFF
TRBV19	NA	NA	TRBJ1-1	TGTGCCAGTAGTATAGGAAAGGGGATTGAAGCTTTCTTT	CASSIGKGIEAFF
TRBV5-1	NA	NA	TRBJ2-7	TGCGCCAGCAGCTTCATTGTGGCCTACGAGCAGTACTTC	CASSFIVAYEQYF
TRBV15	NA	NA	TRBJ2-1	TGTGCCACCAGCCTACAGAGATACAATGAGCAGTTCTTC	CATSLQRYNEQFF
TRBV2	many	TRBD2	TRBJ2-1	TGTGCCAGCAGTGAGGAAGGACTAGCGGGGGCCTACAATGAGCAGTTCTTC	CASSEEGLAGAYNEQFF
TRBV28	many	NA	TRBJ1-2	TGTGCCAGCAGTCCGTCTGGCGGGTCGCTAAACTATGGCTACACCTTC	CASSPSGGSLNYGYTF
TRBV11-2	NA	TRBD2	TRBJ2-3	TGTGCCAGCAGCGGCAGGACTAGCGGGAGGCGGACACGAAACCCAGATACGCAGTATTTT	CASSGRTSGRRTRNPDTQYF
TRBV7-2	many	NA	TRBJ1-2	TGTGCCAGCAGCTCCAGAGGTGGCTACACCTTC	CASSSRGGYTF
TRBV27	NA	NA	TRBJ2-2	TGTGCCAGCAAGCAGACGAACACCGGGGAGCTGTTTTTT	CASKQTNTGELFF
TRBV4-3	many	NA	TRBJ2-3	TGCGCCAGCAGCCAAGCTAGGAGTAGCACAGATACGCAGTATTTT	CASSQARSSTDTQYF
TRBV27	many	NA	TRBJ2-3	TGTGCCAGCAGTTTAGCAGGGTTGGCAGATACGCAGTATTTT	CASSLAGLADTQYF
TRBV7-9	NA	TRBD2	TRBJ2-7	TGTGCCAGCAGCAGAGGACTAGCGCCCAACGAACAGTACTTC	CASSRGLAPNEQYF
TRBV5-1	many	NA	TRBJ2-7	TGCGCCAGCAGCTTGGACGAATTCTACGAGCAGTACTTC	CASSLDEFYEQYF
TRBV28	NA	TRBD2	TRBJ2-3	TGTGCCAGCAGTCCCACGGGAGGGCAAGGAGATACGCAGTATTTT	CASSPTGGQGDTQYF
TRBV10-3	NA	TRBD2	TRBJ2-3	TGTGCCATCAGTGAGCGAGGAGGGAGGGAGTTTTCAGATACGCAGTATTTT	CAISERGGREFSDTQYF
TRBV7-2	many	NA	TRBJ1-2	TGTGCCAGCAGCCCTAGGGACCGAGGTGTTGGCTACACCTTC	CASSPRDRGVGYTF
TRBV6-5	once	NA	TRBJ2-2	TGTGCCAGCAGGTACCAGAGGAACACCGGGGAGCTGTTTTTT	CASRYQRNTGELFF
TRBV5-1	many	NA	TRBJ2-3	TGCGCCAGCAGCTCCGCTCTGGGCGGGGTGGCGGATACGCAGTATTTT	CASSSALGGVADTQYF
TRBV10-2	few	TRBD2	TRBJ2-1	TGCGCCAGCAGTGAGTCAATTAGCGGGAGGAATGAGCAGTTCTTC	CASSESISGRNEQFF
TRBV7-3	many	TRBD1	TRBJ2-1	TGTGCCAGCAGCCTAAATTCAGGGGGAACTAGCAATGAGCAGTTCTTC	CASSLNSGGTSNEQFF
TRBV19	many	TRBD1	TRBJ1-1	TGTGCCAGTAGTCCCACGACAGGGGTAAGAGCTTTCTTT	CASSPTTGVRAFF
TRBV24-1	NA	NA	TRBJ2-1	TGTGCCACCAGTGGGGTGGGGGCGGACTACAATGAGCAGTTCTTC	CATSGVGADYNEQFF
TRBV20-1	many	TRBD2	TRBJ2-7	TGCAGTGCCCGGAGGGGACTAGCGGGAAATCTCGGGCAGTACTTC	CSARRGLAGNLGQYF